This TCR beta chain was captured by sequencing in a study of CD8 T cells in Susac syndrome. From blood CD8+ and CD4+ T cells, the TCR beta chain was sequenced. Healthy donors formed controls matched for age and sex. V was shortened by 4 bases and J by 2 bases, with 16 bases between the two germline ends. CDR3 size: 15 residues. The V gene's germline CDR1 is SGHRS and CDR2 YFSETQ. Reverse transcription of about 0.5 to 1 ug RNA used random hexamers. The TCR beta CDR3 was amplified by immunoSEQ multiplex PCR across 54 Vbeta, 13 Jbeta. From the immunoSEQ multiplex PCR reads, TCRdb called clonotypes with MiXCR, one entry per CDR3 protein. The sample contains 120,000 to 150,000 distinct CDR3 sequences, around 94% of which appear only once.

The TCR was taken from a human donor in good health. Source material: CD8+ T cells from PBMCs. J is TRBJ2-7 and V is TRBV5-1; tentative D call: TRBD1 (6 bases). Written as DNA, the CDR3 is TGCGCCAGCAGCCCCGGTCAGGGGATAGCCTACGAGCAGTACTTC. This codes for CASSPGQGIAYEQYF.